What follows are 5 T cell receptor beta chains derived from one specimen sequenced in a study of T cell changes during pregnancy in multiple sclerosis. Repertoires were generated with immunoSEQ multiplex PCR, while TCRdb's copy carries only in-frame clones and drops some. The profile shows around 17,000 clones, roughly 96% of them singletons. The sample here was peripheral blood, taken in the third trimester of pregnancy. Receptors originate from a female donor with multiple sclerosis, enrolled in a pregnancy study.

The count of this clone is one. The chain links TRBV2 to TRBJ2-7, with 8 bases fitting TRBD1. This CDR3 is 11 amino acids long. The germline V gene has CDR1 SNHLY and CDR2 FYNNEI. V shed 10 bases and J 7 bases; nucleotides not matched to a gene: 6. CDR3 residues: CAIQGAGEQYF. The CDR3 DNA reads as TGTGCCATCCAGGGGGCGGGGGAGCAGTACTTC.

The V call is TRBV4-2, the J call TRBJ2-7, with D perhaps TRBD2 (6 bases). The CDR3 is made up of 16 amino acids. The germline CDR1 and CDR2 sequences are LGHNA and YNFKEQ. V gave up 0 bases and J gave up 0 bases, with 12 bases separating them. This CDR3 is CASSQDLGTFSYEQYF. CDR3 nucleotide sequence: TGTGCCAGCAGCCAAGATCTTGGGACTTTCTCCTACGAGCAGTACTTC.

The chain joins TRBV19 to TRBJ2-4, with D perhaps TRBD2 (6 bases). The CDR3 runs 14 residues. CDR1 and CDR2 from the germline V gene are LNHDA and SQIVND (reference sequence). Trimming removed 2 bases from V and 3 bases from J, with 8 bases in between. The CDR3 DNA sequence: TGTGCCAGTAGTATATCGGGGGACAAAAACATTCAGTACTTC. Translating it yields CASSISGDKNIQYF.

J is TRBJ1-1 and V is TRBV19; maybe TRBD1 (5 bases). Looked up from germline, CDR1 is LNHDA and CDR2 is SQIVND (reference sequence). The V end was cut by 9 bases, the J end by 1 base, with 12 bases between. CDR3 size: 13 residues. The CDR3 bases are TGTGCCAGCTGTTATCAGGGGAACACTGAAGCTTTCTTT. Translation: CASCYQGNTEAFF. The variable domain in full, completed from reference TRBV19 and TRBJ1-1, reads DGGITQSPKYLFRKEGQNVTLSCEQNLNHDAMYWYRQDPGQGLRLIYYSQIVNDFQKGDIAEGYSVSREKKESFPLTVTSAQKNPTAFYLCASCYQGNTEAFFGQGTRLTVV.

This rearrangement joins TRBV10-2 to TRBJ2-7; weak D call: TRBD2 (6 bases). Germline lookup yields CDR1 WSHSY and CDR2 SAAADI. Trimming cost V 8 bases and J 3 bases, with 11 bases left between them. This CDR3 comprises 12 residues. The CDR3 DNA follows: TGCGCCAGCGGACGGGGGAGCTACGAGCAGTACTTC. Protein: CASGRGSYEQYF.